The present T cell receptor (beta chain) was sequenced within a study of blood T cell repertoires in COVID-19. Germline V gene data show CDR1 as LNHDA and CDR2 as SQIVND (reference sequence). V was trimmed by 9 bases and J by 11 bases, leaving 28 bases between them. The CDR3 covers 15 residues. Only in-frame clones appear in the TCRdb table, and some are missing; sequencing was by immunoSEQ multiplex PCR. This sample has approximately 30,000 clones, with around 89% found just once. The sequenced sample was peripheral blood. The receptor comes from a human donor in a cohort sampled during active COVID-19. The chain links TRBV19 to TRBJ1-1, with a weak D call TRBD1 (5 bases). The CDR3 sequence: CASTALSTVTNVAFF. The CDR3 nucleotides read TGTGCCAGCACCGCCCTGTCGACAGTCACAAACGTGGCTTTCTTT.